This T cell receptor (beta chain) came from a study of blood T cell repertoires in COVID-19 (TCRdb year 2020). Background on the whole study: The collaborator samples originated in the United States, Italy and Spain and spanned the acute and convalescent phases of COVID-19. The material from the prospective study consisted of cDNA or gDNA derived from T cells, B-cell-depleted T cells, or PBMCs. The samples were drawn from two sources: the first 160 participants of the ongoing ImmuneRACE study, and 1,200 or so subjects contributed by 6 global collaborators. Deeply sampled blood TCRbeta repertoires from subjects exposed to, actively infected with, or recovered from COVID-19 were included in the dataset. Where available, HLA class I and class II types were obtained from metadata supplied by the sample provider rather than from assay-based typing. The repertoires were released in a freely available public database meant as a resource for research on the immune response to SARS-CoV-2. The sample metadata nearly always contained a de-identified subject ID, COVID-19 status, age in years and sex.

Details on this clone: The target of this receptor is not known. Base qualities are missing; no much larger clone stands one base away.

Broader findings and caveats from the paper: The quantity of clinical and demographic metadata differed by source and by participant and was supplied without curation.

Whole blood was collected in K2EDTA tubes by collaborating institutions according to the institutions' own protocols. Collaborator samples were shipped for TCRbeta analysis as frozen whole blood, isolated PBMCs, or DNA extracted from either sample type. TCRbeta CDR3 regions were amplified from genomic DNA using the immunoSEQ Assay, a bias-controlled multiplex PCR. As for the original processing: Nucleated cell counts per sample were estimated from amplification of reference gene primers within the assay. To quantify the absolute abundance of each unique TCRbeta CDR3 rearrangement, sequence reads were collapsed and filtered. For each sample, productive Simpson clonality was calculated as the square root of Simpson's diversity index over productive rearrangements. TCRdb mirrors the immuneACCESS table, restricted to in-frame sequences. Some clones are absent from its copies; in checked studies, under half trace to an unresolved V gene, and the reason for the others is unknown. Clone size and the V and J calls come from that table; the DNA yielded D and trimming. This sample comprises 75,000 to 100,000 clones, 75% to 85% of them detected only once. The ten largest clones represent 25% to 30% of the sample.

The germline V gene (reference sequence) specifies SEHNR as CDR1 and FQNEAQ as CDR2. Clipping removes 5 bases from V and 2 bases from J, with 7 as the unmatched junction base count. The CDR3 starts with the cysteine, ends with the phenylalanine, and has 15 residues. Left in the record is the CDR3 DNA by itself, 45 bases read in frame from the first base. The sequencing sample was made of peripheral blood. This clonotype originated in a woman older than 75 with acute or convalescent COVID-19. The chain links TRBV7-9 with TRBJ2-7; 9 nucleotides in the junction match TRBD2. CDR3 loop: CASSPVLAGAYEQYF. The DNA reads TGTGCCAGCAGCCCAGTGTTAGCGGGAGCCTACGAGCAGTACTTC.